The sequence of this TCR beta chain was determined in a study of shared clonotypes between healthy human individuals. Under the authors' procedure: ImmunoSEQ supplied junction-only sequences lacking quality scores, so filtering was different. Method: immunoSEQ multiplex PCR; TCRdb's copy keeps in-frame clones and lacks some. V, J and clone size derive from that table, while D and trimming were established from the DNA sequence. The data show 2 million to 2.5 million clones, under 97% seen once. Trimming at V came to 10 bases and at J to 7 bases, leaving 7 bases not matched to a gene. The germline gives CDR1 MNHNY, CDR2 SVGAGI (reference sequence). This CDR3 is built from 12 residues. Findings of the study overall: In four donors, around 5.5% of naive CD4 clonotypes appeared in common.

Details on this clone: Its target is not known.

This sequence joins TRBV6-6 and TRBJ1-2, with 9 bases matching TRBD1. This TCR came from a man between 18 and 35 years old in good health. Sequenced input: naive CD4+ T cells sorted from blood. Subset meaning: CD45RA+ positively selected. The CDR3 DNA reads as TGTGCCATCACACAGGGGGCGCTTGGCTACACCTTC. Translation: CAITQGALGYTF.